This T cell receptor (beta chain) appears in the sequencing data of a study of T cells in Graves' hyperthyroidism and ophthalmopathy. Study as a whole: Upon initial diagnosis and before any treatment, peripheral blood was collected. Study-wide results and caveats: Most thyroid clonotypes with frequency above 0.001 were detected in blood.

RNA transcripts gave rise to amplified TCR beta CDR3 regions. TCR CDR3 regions were first amplified by RT-PCR with HTBI primers. MiXCR was run by TCRdb on the multiplex PCR reads, yielding one entry per CDR3 protein. The profile shows fewer than 850,000 distinct CDR3 sequences, 15% to 20% of them singletons. This clonotype was detected ten times or more. The antigen remains unidentified. The CDR3 loop spans 16 amino acids. The germline V gene encodes CDR1 SGHNT and CDR2 YYREEE (reference sequence). Germline trimming cut 3 bases from V and 3 bases from J; bases unmatched to any gene: 12. The specimen was blood. The V and J genes are TRBV5-4 and TRBJ2-7; TRBD1 matches 7 bases. This TCR came from a man aged 50-60 years with Graves' hyperthyroidism. The CDR3 nucleotides are TGTGCCAGCAGCTCGTCGCCAGGGGGTAACTTCTACGAGCAGTACTTC. It specifies CASSSSPGGNFYEQYF.